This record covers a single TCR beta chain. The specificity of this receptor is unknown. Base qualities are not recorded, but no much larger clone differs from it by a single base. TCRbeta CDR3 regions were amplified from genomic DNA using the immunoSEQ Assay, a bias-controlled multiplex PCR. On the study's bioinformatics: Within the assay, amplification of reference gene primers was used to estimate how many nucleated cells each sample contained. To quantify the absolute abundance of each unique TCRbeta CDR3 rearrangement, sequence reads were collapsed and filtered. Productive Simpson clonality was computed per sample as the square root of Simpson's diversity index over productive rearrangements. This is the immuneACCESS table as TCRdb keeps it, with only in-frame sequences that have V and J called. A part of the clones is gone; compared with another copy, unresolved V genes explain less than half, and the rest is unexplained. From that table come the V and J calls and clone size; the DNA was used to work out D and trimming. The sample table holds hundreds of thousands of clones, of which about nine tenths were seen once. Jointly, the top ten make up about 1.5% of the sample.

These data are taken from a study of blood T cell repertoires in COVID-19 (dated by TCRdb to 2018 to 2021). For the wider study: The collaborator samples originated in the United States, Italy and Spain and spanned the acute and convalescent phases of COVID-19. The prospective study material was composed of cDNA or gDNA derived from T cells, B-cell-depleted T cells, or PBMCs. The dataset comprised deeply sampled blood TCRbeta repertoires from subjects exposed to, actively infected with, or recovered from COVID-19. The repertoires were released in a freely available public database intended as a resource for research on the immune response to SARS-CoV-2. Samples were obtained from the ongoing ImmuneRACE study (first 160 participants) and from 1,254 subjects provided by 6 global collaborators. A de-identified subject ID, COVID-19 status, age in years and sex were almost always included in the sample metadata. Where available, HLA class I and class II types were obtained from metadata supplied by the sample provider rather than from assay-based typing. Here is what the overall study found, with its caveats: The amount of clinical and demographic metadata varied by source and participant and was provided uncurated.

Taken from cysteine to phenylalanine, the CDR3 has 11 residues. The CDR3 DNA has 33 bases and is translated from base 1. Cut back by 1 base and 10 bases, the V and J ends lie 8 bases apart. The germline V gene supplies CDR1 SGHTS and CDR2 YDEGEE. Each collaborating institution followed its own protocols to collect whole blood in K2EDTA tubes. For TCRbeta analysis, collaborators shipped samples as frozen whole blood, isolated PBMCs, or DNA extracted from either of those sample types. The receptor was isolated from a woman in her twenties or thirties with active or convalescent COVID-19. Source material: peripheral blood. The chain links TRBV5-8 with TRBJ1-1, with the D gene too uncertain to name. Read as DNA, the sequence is TGTGCCAGCAGCTTGCTGGAGACAGCTTTCTTT. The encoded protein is CASSLLETAFF.